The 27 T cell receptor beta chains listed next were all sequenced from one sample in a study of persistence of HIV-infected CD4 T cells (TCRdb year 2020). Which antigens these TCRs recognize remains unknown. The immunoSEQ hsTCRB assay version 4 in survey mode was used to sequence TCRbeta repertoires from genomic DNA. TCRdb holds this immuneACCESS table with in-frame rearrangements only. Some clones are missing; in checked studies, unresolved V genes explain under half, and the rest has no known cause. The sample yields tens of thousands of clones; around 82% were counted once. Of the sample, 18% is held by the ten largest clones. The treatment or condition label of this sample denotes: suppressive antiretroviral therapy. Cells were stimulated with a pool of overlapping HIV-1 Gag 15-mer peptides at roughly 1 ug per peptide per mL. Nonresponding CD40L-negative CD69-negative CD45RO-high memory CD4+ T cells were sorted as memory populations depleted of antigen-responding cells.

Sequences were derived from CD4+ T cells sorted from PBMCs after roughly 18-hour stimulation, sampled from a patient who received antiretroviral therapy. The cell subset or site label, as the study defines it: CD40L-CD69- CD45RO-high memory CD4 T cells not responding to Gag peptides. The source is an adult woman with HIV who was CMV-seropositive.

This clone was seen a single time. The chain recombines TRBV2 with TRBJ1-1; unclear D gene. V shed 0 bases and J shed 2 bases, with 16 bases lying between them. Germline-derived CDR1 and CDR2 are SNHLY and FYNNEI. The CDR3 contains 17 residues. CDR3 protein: CASSEARLGTQNTEAFF. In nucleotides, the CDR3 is TGTGCCAGCAGTGAAGCGCGATTGGGCACGCAAAACACTGAAGCTTTCTTT.

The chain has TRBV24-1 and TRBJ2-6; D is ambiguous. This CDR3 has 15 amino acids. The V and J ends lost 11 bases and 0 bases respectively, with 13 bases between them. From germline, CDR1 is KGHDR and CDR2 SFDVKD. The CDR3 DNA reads TGTGCCAGCTTACAAGCCTCCTCTGGGGCCAACGTCCTGACTTTC. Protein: CASLQASSGANVLTF.

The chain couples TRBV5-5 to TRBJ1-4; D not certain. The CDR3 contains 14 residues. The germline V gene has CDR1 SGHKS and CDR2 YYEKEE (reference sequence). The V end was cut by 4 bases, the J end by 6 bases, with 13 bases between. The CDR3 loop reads CASSPSLGHEKLFF. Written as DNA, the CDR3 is TGTGCCAGCAGCCCGAGCCTTGGGCATGAAAAACTGTTTTTT.

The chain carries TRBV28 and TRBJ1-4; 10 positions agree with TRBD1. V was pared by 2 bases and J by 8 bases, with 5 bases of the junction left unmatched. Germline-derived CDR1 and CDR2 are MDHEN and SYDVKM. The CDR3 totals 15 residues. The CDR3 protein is CASSLPTGGREKLFF. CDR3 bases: TGTGCCAGCAGTTTACCGACAGGGGGCCGAGAAAAACTGTTTTTT.

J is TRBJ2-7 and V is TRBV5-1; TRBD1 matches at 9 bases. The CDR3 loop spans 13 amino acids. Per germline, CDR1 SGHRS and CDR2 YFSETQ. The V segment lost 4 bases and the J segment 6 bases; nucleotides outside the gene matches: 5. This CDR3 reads CASSRTGDSEQYF. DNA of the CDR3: TGCGCCAGCAGCCGGACAGGGGACAGCGAGCAGTACTTC.

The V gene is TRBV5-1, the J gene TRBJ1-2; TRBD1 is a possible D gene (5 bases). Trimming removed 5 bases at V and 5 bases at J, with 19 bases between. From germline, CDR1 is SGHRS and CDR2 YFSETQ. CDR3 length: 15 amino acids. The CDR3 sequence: CASRLTWGGNYGYTF. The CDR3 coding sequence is TGCGCCAGCAGGCTCACCTGGGGGGGGAATTATGGCTACACCTTC. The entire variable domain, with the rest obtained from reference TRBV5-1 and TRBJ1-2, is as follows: KAGVTQTPRYLIKTRGQQVTLSCSPISGHRSVSWYQQTPGQGLQFLFEYFSETQRNKGNFPGRFSGRQFSNSRSEMNVSTLELGDSALYLCASRLTWGGNYGYTFGSGTRLTVV.

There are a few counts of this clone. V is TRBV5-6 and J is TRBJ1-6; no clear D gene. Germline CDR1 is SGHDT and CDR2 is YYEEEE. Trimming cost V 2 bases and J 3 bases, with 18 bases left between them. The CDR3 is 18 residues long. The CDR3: CASSLQGRGLVYNSPLHF. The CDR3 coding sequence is TGTGCCAGCAGCTTACAAGGGAGAGGTCTGGTCTATAATTCACCCCTCCACTTT. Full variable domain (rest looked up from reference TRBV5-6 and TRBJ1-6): DAGVTQSPTHLIKTRGQQVTLRCSPKSGHDTVSWYQQALGQGPQFIFQYYEEEERQRGNFPDRFSGHQFPNYSSELNVNALLLGDSALYLCASSLQGRGLVYNSPLHFGNGTRLTVT.

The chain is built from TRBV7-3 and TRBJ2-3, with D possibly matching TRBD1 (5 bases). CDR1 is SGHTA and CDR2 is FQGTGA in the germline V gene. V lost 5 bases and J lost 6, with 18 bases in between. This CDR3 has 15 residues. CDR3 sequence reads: CASSPALGASDTQYF. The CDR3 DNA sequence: TGTGCCAGCAGCCCCGCGTTAGGGGCCTCCGATACGCAGTATTTT.

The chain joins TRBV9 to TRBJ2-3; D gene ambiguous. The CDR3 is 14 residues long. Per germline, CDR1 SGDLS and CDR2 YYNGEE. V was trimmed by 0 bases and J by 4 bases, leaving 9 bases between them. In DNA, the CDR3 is TGTGCCAGCAGCGTAGGGAGTTATCCAGATACGCAGTATTTT. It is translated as CASSVGSYPDTQYF.

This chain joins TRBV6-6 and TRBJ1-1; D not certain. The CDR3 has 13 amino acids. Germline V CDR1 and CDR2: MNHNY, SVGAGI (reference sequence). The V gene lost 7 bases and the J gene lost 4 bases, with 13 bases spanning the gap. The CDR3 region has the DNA TGTGCCAGCACTACCCCAGTGGGCACTGAAGCTTTCTTT. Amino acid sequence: CASTTPVGTEAFF.

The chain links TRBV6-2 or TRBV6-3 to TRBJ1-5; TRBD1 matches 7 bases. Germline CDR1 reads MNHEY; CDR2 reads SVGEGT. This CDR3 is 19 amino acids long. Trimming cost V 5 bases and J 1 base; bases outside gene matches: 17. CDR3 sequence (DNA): TGTGCCAGCAGTCCGCCCCCCCAAATAGGGGGCACGAGCAATCAGCCCCAGCATTTT. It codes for CASSPPPQIGGTSNQPQHF.

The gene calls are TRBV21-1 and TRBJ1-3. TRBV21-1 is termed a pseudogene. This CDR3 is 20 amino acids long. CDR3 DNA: TGTGCCAGCAGCAAAGCGGGGGGGATCTTAATAAAACTCTCTGGAAACACCATATATTTT. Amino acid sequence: CASSKAGGILIKLSGNTIYF.

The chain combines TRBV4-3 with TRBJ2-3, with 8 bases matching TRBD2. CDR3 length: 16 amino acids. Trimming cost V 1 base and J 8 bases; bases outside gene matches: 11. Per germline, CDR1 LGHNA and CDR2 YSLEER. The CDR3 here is CASSQVFGSGGGTQYF. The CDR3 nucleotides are TGCGCCAGCAGCCAAGTGTTTGGGAGCGGGGGAGGTACGCAGTATTTT.

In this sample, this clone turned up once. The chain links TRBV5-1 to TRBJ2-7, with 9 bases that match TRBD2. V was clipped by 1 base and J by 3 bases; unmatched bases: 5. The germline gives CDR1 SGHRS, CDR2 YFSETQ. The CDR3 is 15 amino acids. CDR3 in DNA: TGCGCCAGCAGCTTGAAATCTAGCGGGATCTACGAGCAGTACTTC. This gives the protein CASSLKSSGIYEQYF.

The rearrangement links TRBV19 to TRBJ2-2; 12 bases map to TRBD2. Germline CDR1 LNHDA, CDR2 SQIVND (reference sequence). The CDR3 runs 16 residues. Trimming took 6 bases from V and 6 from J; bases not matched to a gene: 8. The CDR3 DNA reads TGTGCCAGTAGCACTCAACTAGCGGGAGGAGCCGGGGAGCTGTTTTTT. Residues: CASSTQLAGGAGELFF.

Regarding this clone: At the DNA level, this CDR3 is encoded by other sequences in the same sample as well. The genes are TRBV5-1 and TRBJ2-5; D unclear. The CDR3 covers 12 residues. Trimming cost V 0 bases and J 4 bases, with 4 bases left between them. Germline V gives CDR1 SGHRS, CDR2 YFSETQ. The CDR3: CASSLEGETQYF. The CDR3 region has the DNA TGCGCCAGCAGCTTGGAAGGAGAGACCCAGTACTTC.

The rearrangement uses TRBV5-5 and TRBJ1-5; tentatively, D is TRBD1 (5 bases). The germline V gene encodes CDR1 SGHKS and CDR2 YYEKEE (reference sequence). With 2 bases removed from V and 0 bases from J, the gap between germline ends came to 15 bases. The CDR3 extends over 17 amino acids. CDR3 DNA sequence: TGTGCCAGCAGCTTAAGGACAAGCCTTAATAGCAATCAGCCCCAGCATTTT. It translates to CASSLRTSLNSNQPQHF. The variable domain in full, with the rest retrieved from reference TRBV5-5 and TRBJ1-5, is DAGVTQSPTHLIKTRGQQVTLRCSPISGHKSVSWYQQVLGQGPQFIFQYYEKEERGRGNFPDRFSARQFPNYSSELNVNALLLGDSALYLCASSLRTSLNSNQPQHFGDGTRLSIL.

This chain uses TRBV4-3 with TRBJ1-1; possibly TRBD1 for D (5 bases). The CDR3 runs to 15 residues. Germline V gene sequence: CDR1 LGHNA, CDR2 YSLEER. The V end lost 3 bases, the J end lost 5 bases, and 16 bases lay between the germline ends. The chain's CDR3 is CASSQAGSMGTEAFF. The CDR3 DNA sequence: TGCGCCAGCAGCCAGGCAGGGAGTATGGGTACTGAAGCTTTCTTT.

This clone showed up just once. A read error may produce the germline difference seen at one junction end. CDR3 bases: TGTGCCAGCACTTACCGAGCGGTGAACACTGAAGCTTTCTTT. This sequence encodes CASTYRAVNTEAFF. This rearrangement joins TRBV6-2 or TRBV6-3 to TRBJ1-1, with D hard to call. CDR3 length: 14 residues. Germline CDR1 is MNHEY and CDR2 is SVGEGT.

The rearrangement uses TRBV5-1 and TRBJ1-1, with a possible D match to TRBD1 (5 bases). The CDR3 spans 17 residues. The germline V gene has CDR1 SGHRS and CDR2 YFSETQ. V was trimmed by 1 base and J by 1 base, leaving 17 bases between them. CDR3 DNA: TGCGCCAGCAGCTTGTTGGTGGGACTGACATCGAACACTGAAGCTTTCTTT. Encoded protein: CASSLLVGLTSNTEAFF.

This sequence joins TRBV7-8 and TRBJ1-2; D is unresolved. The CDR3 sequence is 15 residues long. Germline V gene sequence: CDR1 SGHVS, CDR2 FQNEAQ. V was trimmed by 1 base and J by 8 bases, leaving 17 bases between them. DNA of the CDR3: TGTGCCAGCAGCTTAGGGTTAGGAGGCTGGCCCGGCTACACCTTC. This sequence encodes CASSLGLGGWPGYTF.

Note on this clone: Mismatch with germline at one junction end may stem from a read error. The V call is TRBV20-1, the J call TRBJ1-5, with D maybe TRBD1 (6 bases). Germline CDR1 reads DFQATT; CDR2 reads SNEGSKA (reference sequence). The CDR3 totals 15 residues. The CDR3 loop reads CSASGDTLGHQPQHF. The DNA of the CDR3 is TGCAGTGCTAGTGGGGACACCTTGGGTCATCAACCCCAGCATTTT.

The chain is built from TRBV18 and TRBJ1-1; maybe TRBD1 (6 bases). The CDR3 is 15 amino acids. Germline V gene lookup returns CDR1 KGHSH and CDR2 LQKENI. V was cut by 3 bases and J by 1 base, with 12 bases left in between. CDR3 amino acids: CASSPTGHKNTEAFF. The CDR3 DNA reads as TGTGCCAGCTCACCTACGGGACATAAGAACACTGAAGCTTTCTTT.

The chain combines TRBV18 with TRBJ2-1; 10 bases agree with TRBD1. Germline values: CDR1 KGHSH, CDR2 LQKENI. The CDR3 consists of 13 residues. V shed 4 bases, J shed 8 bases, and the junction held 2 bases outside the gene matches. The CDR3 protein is CASSRDRGHEQFF. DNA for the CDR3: TGTGCCAGCTCACGGGACAGGGGACATGAGCAGTTCTTC. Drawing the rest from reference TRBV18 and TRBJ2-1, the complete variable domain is NAGVMQNPRHLVRRRGQEARLRCSPMKGHSHVYWYRQLPEEGLKFMVYLQKENIIDESGMPKERFSAEFPKEGPSILRIQQVVRGDSAAYFCASSRDRGHEQFFGPGTRLTVL.

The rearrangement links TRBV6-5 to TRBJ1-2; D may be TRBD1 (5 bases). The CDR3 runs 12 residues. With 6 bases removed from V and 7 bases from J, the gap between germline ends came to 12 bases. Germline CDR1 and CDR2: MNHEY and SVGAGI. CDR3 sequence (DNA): TGTGCCAGCAGCCCCCCCGGGGGTGGCTACACCTTC. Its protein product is CASSPPGGGYTF.

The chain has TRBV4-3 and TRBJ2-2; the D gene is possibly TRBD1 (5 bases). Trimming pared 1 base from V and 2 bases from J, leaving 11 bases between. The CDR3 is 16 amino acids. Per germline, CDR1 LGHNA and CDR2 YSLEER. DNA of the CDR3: TGCGCCAGCAGCCAAGGTGTGACAGTAAACACCGGGGAGCTGTTTTTT. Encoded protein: CASSQGVTVNTGELFF.

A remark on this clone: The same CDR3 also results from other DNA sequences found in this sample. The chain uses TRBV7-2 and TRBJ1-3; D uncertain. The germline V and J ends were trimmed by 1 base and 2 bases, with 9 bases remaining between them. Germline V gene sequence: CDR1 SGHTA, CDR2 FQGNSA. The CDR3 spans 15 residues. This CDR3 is CASSLGPQAGNTIYF. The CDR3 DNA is TGTGCCAGCAGCTTAGGTCCCCAAGCTGGAAACACCATATATTTT.